This T cell receptor (beta chain) was captured in a study of spatial heterogeneity in lung cancer. Study-wide context: For tumor regions, TCR transcript counts showed a strong correlation with a T cell module score derived from matched bulk RNA-seq. As counted in raw reads, each unique TCR and UMI combination appeared more than ten times on average. Study results and caveats: Ubiquitous and regional nonsynonymous mutations were each tracked by the matching count of ubiquitous or regional expanded TCRs. Expanded intratumoral alpha and beta TCR counts tracked tumor mutation counts.

Time point of the sample: sample taken at primary tumor resection. Each TCR cDNA molecule bore a unique molecular identifier. From the 5' RACE reads, TCRdb called clonotypes with MiXCR, one entry per CDR3 protein. The sample shows some 760 distinct CDR3 sequences, 12% to 15% of them seen only once. Sample share makes this clonotype large (0.1 to 1%). Its specificity is unknown. V was trimmed by 0 bases and J by 5 bases, leaving 4 bases between them. There are 12 residues in the CDR3. CDR1 is MNHEY, CDR2 SMNVEV, per germline (reference sequence). The sequencing used lung tumor tissue, collected at surgery. The gene calls are TRBV27 and TRBJ2-5; D unclear. The receptor was isolated from a male donor with early-stage non-small cell lung cancer. For the CDR3, the DNA is TGTGCCAGCAGTTTATCGGGTGAGACCCAGTACTTC. Protein product: CASSLSGETQYF.